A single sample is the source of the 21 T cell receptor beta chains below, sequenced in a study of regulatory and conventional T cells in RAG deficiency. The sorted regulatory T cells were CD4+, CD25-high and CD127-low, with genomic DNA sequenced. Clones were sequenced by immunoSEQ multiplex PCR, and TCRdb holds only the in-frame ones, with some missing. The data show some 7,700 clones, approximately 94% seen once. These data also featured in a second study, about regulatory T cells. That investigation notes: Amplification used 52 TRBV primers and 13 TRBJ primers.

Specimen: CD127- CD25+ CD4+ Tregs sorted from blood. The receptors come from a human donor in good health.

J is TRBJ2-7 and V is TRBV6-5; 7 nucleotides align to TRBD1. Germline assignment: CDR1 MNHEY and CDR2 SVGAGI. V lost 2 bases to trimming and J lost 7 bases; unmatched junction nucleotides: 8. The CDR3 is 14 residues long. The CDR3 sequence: CASSYTTGVREQYF. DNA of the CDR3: TGTGCCAGCAGTTACACCACAGGGGTCCGGGAGCAGTACTTC.

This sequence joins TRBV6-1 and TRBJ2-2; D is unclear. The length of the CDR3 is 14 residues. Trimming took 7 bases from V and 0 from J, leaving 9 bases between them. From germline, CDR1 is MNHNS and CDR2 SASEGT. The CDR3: CASTRGPNTGELFF. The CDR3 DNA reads TGTGCCAGCACACGAGGCCCGAACACCGGGGAGCTGTTTTTT.

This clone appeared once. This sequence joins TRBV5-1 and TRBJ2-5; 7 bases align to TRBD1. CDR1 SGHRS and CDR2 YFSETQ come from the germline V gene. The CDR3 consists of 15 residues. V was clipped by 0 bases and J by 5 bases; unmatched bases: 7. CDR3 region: CASSLARGIKETQYF. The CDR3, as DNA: TGCGCCAGCAGCTTGGCCAGGGGGATTAAGGAGACCCAGTACTTC.

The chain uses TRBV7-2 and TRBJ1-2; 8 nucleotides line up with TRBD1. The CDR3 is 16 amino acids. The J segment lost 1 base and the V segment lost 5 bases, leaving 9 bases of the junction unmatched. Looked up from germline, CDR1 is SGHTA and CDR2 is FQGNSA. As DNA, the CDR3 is TGTGCCAGCAGCCGATTACGAACAGGGGGTAACTATGGCTACACCTTC. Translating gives CASSRLRTGGNYGYTF.

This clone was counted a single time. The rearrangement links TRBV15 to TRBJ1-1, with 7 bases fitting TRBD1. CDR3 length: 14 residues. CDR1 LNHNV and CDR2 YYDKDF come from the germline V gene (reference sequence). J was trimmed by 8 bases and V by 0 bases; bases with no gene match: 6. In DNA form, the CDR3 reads TGTGCCACCAGCAGAGATCGCGGGACAGCCGAAGCTTTCTTT. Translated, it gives CATSRDRGTAEAFF.

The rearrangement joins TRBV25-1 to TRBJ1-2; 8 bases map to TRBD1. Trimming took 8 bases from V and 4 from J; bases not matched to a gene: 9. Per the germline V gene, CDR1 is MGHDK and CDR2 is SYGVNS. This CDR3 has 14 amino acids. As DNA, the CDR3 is TGTGCCAGCCGGCCAGGACAGGGCCTCTATGGCTACACCTTC. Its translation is CASRPGQGLYGYTF.

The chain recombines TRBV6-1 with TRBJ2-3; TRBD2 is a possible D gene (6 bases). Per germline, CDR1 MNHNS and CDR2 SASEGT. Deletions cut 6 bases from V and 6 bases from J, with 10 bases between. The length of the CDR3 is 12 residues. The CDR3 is CASRRGWDTQYF. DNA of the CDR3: TGTGCCAGCAGGCGGGGTTGGGATACGCAGTATTTT.

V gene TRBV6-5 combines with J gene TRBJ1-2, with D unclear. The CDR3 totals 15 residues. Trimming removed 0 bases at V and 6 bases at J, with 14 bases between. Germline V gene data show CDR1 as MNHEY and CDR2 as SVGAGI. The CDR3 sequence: CASSYSRREMDGYTF. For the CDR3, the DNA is TGTGCCAGCAGTTACTCCCGACGGGAGATGGATGGCTACACCTTC.

CDR3 residues: CASSLEGGVGETQYF. CDR3 in DNA: TGTGCCAGCAGCTTGGAGGGGGGGGTCGGGGAGACCCAGTACTTC. V usage is TRBV5-5 and J usage is TRBJ2-5; possible D gene TRBD2, 7 bases. V lost 0 bases, J lost 5 bases, and 14 bases lay in between. The CDR3 totals 15 residues. Germline V CDR1 and CDR2: SGHKS, YYEKEE (reference sequence). Full variable domain (missing parts from reference TRBV5-5 and TRBJ2-5): DAGVTQSPTHLIKTRGQQVTLRCSPISGHKSVSWYQQVLGQGPQFIFQYYEKEERGRGNFPDRFSARQFPNYSSELNVNALLLGDSALYLCASSLEGGVGETQYFGPGTRLLVL.

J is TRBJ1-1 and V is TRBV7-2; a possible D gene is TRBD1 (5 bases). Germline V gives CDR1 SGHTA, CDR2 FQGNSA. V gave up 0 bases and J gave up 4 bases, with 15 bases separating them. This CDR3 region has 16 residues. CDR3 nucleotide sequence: TGTGCCAGCAGCTTAGCGCTCACAGCTCAGGGCACTGAAGCTTTCTTT. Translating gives CASSLALTAQGTEAFF.

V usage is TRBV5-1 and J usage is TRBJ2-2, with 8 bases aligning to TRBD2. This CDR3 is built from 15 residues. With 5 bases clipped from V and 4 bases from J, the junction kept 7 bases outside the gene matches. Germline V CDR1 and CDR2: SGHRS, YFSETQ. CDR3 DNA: TGCGCCAGCAGATTAGGGACTAGAGGCACCGGGGAGCTGTTTTTT. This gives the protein CASRLGTRGTGELFF.

The CDR3 region is CASSLSPTGSEQYF. The CDR3 DNA reads as TGTGCCAGCAGCCTAAGTCCAACGGGGAGCGAGCAGTACTTC. This chain connects TRBV14 to TRBJ2-7; tentatively, D is TRBD2 (5 bases). This CDR3 is 14 amino acids long. V was cut by 4 bases and J by 6 bases, with 16 bases left in between. From germline, CDR1 is SGHDN and CDR2 FVKESK.

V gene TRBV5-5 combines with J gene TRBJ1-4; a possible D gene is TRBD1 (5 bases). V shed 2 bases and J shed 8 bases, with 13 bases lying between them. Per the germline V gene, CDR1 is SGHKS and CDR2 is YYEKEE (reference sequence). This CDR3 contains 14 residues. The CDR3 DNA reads TGTGCCAGCAGCTTACCAGGGAGGGAAGAAAAACTGTTTTTT. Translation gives CASSLPGREEKLFF.

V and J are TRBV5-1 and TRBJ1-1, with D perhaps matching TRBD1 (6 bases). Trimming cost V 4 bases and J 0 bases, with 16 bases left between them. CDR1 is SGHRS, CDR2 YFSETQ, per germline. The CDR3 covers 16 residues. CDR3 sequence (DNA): TGCGCCAGCAGCAGCGGACAGCAGAATATGAACACTGAAGCTTTCTTT. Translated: CASSSGQQNMNTEAFF.

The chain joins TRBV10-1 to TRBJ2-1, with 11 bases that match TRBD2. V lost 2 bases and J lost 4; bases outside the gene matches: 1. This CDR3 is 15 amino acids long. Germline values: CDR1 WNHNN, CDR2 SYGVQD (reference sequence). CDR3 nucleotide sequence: TGCGCCAGCAGTGAGACTAGCGGGGGATACAATGAGCAGTTCTTC. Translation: CASSETSGGYNEQFF.

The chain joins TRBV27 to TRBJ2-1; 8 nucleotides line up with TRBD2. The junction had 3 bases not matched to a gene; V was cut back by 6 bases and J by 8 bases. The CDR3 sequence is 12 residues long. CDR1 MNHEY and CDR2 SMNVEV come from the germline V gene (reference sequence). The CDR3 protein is CASRTSGDEQFF. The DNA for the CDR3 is TGTGCCAGCAGAACTAGCGGTGATGAGCAGTTCTTC.

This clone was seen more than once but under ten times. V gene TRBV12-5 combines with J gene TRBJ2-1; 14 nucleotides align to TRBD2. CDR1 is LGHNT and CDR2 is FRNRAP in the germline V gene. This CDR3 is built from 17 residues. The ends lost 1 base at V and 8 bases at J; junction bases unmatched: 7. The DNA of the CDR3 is TGTGCTAGTGGTTTGGAGTCGACTAGCGGGAGGGCGCATGAGCAGTTCTTC. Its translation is CASGLESTSGRAHEQFF.

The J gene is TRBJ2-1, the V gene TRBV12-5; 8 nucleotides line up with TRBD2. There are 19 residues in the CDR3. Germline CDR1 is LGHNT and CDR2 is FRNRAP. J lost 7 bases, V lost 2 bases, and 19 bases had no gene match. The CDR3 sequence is CASGLSGGTSHFGWNEQFF. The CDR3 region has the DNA TGTGCTAGTGGTTTGTCGGGGGGGACGTCTCATTTTGGGTGGAATGAGCAGTTCTTC. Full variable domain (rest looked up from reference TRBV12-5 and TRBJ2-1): DARVTQTPRHKVTEMGQEVTMRCQPILGHNTVFWYRQTMMQGLELLAYFRNRAPLDDSGMPKDRFSAEMPDATLATLKIQPSEPRDSAVYFCASGLSGGTSHFGWNEQFFGPGTRLTVL.

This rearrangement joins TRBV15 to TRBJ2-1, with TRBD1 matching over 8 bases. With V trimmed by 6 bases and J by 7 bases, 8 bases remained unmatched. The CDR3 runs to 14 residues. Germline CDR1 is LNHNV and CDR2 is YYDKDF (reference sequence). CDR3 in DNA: TGTGCCACCAGTGGGAGGACAGGGAGTAATGAGCAGTTCTTC. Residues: CATSGRTGSNEQFF.

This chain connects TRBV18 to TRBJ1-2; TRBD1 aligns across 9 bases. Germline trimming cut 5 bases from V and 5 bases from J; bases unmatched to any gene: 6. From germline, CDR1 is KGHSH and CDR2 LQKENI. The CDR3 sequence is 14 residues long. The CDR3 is CASSSTGTGYGYTF. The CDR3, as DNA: TGTGCCAGCTCATCTACCGGGACAGGGTATGGCTACACCTTC.

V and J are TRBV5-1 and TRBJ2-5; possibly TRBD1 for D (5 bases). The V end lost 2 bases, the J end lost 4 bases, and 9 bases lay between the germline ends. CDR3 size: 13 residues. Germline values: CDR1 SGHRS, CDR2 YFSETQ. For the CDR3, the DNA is TGCGCCAGCAGCTTTTGGCAGGGAGAGACCCAGTACTTC. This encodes CASSFWQGETQYF.